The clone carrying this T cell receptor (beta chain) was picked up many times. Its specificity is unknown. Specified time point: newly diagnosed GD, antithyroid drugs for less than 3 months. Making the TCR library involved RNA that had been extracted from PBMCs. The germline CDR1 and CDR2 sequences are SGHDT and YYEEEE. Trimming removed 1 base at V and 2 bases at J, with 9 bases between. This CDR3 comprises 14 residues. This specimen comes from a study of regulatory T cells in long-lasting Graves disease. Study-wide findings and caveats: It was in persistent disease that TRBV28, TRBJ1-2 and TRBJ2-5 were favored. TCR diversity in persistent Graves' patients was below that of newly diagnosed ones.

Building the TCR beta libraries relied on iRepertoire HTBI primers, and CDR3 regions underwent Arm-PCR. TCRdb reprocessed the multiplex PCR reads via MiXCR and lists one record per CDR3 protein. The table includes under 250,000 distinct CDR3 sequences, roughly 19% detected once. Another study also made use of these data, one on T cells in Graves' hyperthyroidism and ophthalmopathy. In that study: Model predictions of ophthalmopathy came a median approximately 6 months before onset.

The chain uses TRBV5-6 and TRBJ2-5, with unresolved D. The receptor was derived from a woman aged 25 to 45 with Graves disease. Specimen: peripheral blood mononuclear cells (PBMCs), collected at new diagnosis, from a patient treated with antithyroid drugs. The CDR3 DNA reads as TGTGCCAGCAGCTTGTCGGTCAGACAAGAGACCCAGTACTTC. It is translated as CASSLSVRQETQYF.